The rows below give T cell receptor beta chains drawn from one sample of a study of OX40 agonist ivuxolimab in advanced cancers. Measured with immunoSEQ multiplex PCR; TCRdb has only the in-frame clones, and not every one. The sample records 60,000 to 95,000 clones, more than 90% being singletons. This material consisted of CD4+ or CD8+ T cells sorted from blood, taken in a trial of the OX40 agonist ivuxolimab. The source is an adult with an advanced solid tumor such as melanoma, head and neck, liver or kidney cancer. Each CDR3 is given with its conserved first and last residue. The size of a clone is reported for some rows only, either as once, few or many, or as a class for expanded clones.

clone_size: once
v_call: TRBV10-3
j_call: TRBJ1-1
cdr3_aa: CAISDAGRGEDTEAFF

clone_size: .
v_call: TRBV6-6
j_call: TRBJ2-5
cdr3_aa: CASSSGLQETQYF

clone_size: .
v_call: TRBV6-6
j_call: TRBJ2-3
cdr3_aa: CASSRLGGDTQYF

clone_size: .
v_call: TRBV2
j_call: TRBJ1-6
cdr3_aa: CASSEESGGVSPLHF

clone_size: .
v_call: TRBV19
j_call: TRBJ1-4
cdr3_aa: CASSIRTGPNEKLFF

clone_size: .
v_call: TRBV9
j_call: TRBJ1-2
cdr3_aa: CVSSAGGRAINYGYTF

clone_size: once
v_call: TRBV4-2
j_call: TRBJ1-5
cdr3_aa: CASSQGQGNGRDQPQHF

clone_size: once
v_call: TRBV4-3
j_call: TRBJ1-5
cdr3_aa: CASSQERDQPQHF

clone_size: .
v_call: TRBV4-3
j_call: TRBJ1-1
cdr3_aa: CASTGGGTEAFF

clone_size: .
v_call: TRBV9
j_call: TRBJ2-3
cdr3_aa: CASSGRLAGPSTDTQYF

clone_size: .
v_call: TRBV2
j_call: TRBJ2-2
cdr3_aa: CASSELEAGELFF

clone_size: .
v_call: TRBV6-5
j_call: TRBJ1-3
cdr3_aa: CASRDDRGGNTIYF

clone_size: .
v_call: TRBV9
j_call: TRBJ1-2
cdr3_aa: CASSAQIGPIYGYTF

clone_size: .
v_call: TRBV6-5
j_call: TRBJ1-2
cdr3_aa: CASRPDSNYGYTF

clone_size: .
v_call: TRBV29-1
j_call: TRBJ1-1
cdr3_aa: CSVVGWQNTEAFF

clone_size: .
v_call: TRBV25-1
j_call: TRBJ1-1
cdr3_aa: CASSDTLSGRITEAFF

clone_size: .
v_call: TRBV5-1
j_call: TRBJ2-1
cdr3_aa: CASSLGTSGIFHEQFF

clone_size: .
v_call: TRBV5-1
j_call: TRBJ1-1
cdr3_aa: CASSLEGWDTEAFF

clone_size: .
v_call: TRBV7-2
j_call: TRBJ2-2
cdr3_aa: CASSLRLTGELFF

clone_size: .
v_call: TRBV9
j_call: TRBJ2-5
cdr3_aa: CASSPSGQEKETQYF

clone_size: .
v_call: TRBV7-2
j_call: TRBJ1-2
cdr3_aa: CASSLGTGNYGYTF

clone_size: .
v_call: TRBV5-1
j_call: .
cdr3_aa: CASSPRQASSYEQYF

clone_size: .
v_call: TRBV12-2
j_call: TRBJ2-7
cdr3_aa: CASRLEGTAYEQYF

clone_size: .
v_call: TRBV2
j_call: TRBJ1-4
cdr3_aa: CASRGEDGEKLFF

clone_size: once
v_call: TRBV6-5
j_call: TRBJ2-1
cdr3_aa: CASSLGQGQFF

clone_size: .
v_call: TRBV10-2
j_call: TRBJ2-7
cdr3_aa: CASSDFTDLAGNEQYF

clone_size: .
v_call: TRBV5-4
j_call: TRBJ2-4
cdr3_aa: CASSQDSDKNIQYF

clone_size: .
v_call: TRBV5-1
j_call: TRBJ1-4
cdr3_aa: CASSLTGRATNEKLFF

clone_size: .
v_call: TRBV4-3
j_call: TRBJ2-5
cdr3_aa: CASSQDPQGEETQYF

clone_size: .
v_call: TRBV4-3
j_call: TRBJ1-3
cdr3_aa: CASSPQHLTGGSGNTIYF

clone_size: few
v_call: TRBV19
j_call: TRBJ1-1
cdr3_aa: CASIPEGFRYTEAFF

clone_size: .
v_call: TRBV5-4
j_call: TRBJ2-3
cdr3_aa: CASSLRGGDTQYF

clone_size: .
v_call: TRBV4-3
j_call: TRBJ2-3
cdr3_aa: CASSLGFEATQYF

clone_size: .
v_call: TRBV10-3
j_call: TRBJ2-7
cdr3_aa: CAISDRAGSHEQYF

clone_size: .
v_call: TRBV27
j_call: TRBJ2-2
cdr3_aa: CASSLTTGELFF

clone_size: .
v_call: TRBV5-1
j_call: TRBJ1-2
cdr3_aa: CASSLAGNGYTF

clone_size: .
v_call: TRBV4-3
j_call: TRBJ2-1
cdr3_aa: CASSQVGSSYNEQFF

clone_size: .
v_call: TRBV29-1
j_call: TRBJ2-3
cdr3_aa: CSVGAIDTQYF

clone_size: .
v_call: TRBV9
j_call: TRBJ1-5
cdr3_aa: CASTPGVYSNQPQHF

clone_size: .
v_call: TRBV6-5
j_call: TRBJ1-4
cdr3_aa: CASSPGQFNEKLFF

clone_size: few
v_call: TRBV5-1
j_call: TRBJ2-1
cdr3_aa: CASTPASSSYNEQFF

clone_size: .
v_call: TRBV7-8
j_call: TRBJ2-2
cdr3_aa: CASSLFGGTGELFF

clone_size: .
v_call: TRBV7-8
j_call: TRBJ1-2
cdr3_aa: CASSSGQPSNYGYTF

clone_size: .
v_call: TRBV6-1
j_call: TRBJ1-4
cdr3_aa: CASSVGAGGEKLFF

clone_size: .
v_call: TRBV11-2
j_call: TRBJ2-3
cdr3_aa: CASSFLGLAGGVSTDTQYF

clone_size: .
v_call: TRBV2
j_call: TRBJ2-2
cdr3_aa: CASRTPGAQNTGELFF

clone_size: .
v_call: TRBV11-2
j_call: TRBJ1-4
cdr3_aa: CASSFSGGSEKLFF

clone_size: .
v_call: TRBV18
j_call: TRBJ1-3
cdr3_aa: CASSPPGITKGNTIYF

clone_size: few
v_call: TRBV7-9
j_call: TRBJ2-7
cdr3_aa: CASSLTGGGYEQYF

clone_size: .
v_call: TRBV28
j_call: TRBJ1-4
cdr3_aa: CASSPGQGKEKLFF

clone_size: .
v_call: TRBV11-3
j_call: TRBJ2-7
cdr3_aa: CASSLAGSYEQYF

clone_size: .
v_call: TRBV4-3
j_call: TRBJ2-7
cdr3_aa: CASSQEIVGRGNYEQYF

clone_size: .
v_call: TRBV6-5
j_call: TRBJ2-7
cdr3_aa: CASSRSGTGSYEQYF